The entry that follows covers one T cell receptor (beta chain) sequence. Its antigen is still unknown. This entry is derived from a study of cytomegalovirus exposure and HLA in healthy donors. Researchers ran the PCR with 60 Vbeta and 13 Jbeta primers. Clones were read by immunoSEQ multiplex PCR, and TCRdb kept only the in-frame ones, dropping some. The sample carries about 140,000 clones, 78% recorded once. This cohort consisted of healthy bone marrow donors. The CDR3 spans 18 residues. Germline CDR1 is LGHNA and CDR2 is YNFKEQ. Losses at the gene ends were 3 bases for V and 2 bases for J; bases not matched to a gene: 11. Study observations and caveats: What a later analysis showed was that several of the most significant clusters appeared linked to common viral pathogens. Most TCR sequences were uncommon, yet certain public TCRs appeared in many donors.

The specimen sequenced was PBMCs. The sequence derives from a male donor in good health and CMV-seronegative. The chain combines TRBV4-2 with TRBJ2-5; TRBD2 agrees at 11 bases. The CDR3 sequence is CASSHRSPGTSGQETQYF. CDR3 DNA sequence: TGTGCCAGCAGCCACCGCTCCCCTGGGACTAGCGGACAAGAGACCCAGTACTTC.